Listed below are T cell receptor beta chains from one sample, sequenced in a study of response to subunit inactivated influenza vaccine. From the RT-PCR reads, TCRdb called clonotypes with MiXCR, one entry per CDR3 protein. The table records 500,000 to 600,000 distinct CDR3 sequences, 6.5% to 8% of them present only once. This specimen was PBMCs from blood, taken approximately 25 months after vaccination. The receptors derive from a man aged 50-75 years who received an inactivated influenza vaccine. The CDR3 runs from the conserved cysteine through the conserved F or W. The D gene is left open where the match is weak. Some rows mark clone size as missing; the rest say once, few, many or name a class of expanded clone.

v_gene	abundance	j_gene	d_gene	CDR3aa	CDR3nt
TRBV20-1	NA	TRBJ2-7	TRBD1	CSAHIQGYEQYF	TGCAGTGCTCACATACAGGGGTACGAGCAGTACTTC
TRBV4-3	NA	TRBJ2-7	TRBD2	CASSQYLAGVYEQYF	TGCGCCAGCAGCCAGTACCTAGCGGGGGTCTACGAGCAGTACTTC
TRBV4-3	few	TRBJ1-4	NA	CASSQDSRGATNEKLFF	TGCGCCAGCAGCCAAGATAGTCGGGGGGCAACTAATGAAAAACTGTTTTTT
TRBV5-1	NA	TRBJ2-1	TRBD2	CASGLAEVSYNEQFF	TGCGCCAGCGGACTAGCGGAGGTCTCCTACAATGAGCAGTTCTTC
TRBV20-1	few	TRBJ2-5	TRBD2	CSASSSGGAETQYF	TGCAGTGCTAGTTCTAGCGGGGGGGCTGAGACCCAGTACTTC
TRBV10-3	few	TRBJ1-4	TRBD1	CAISTGQGSEKLFF	TGTGCCATCAGTACGGGACAGGGTAGCGAAAAACTGTTTTTT
TRBV6-1	many	TRBJ1-5	TRBD1	CASSEQPGTGEDQPQHF	TGTGCCAGCAGTGAACAACCCGGGACAGGGGAGGATCAGCCCCAGCATTTT
TRBV28	many	TRBJ2-7	NA	CASSLWVQGMYEQYF	TGTGCCAGCAGTTTATGGGTCCAGGGAATGTACGAGCAGTACTTC
TRBV29-1	NA	TRBJ2-7	NA	CSVEHLGSYEQYF	TGCAGCGTTGAACATCTAGGGTCCTACGAGCAGTACTTC
TRBV4-3	few	TRBJ2-1	NA	CASSRNQGPEQFF	TGCGCCAGCAGCCGGAACCAAGGCCCTGAGCAGTTCTTC
TRBV20-1	NA	TRBJ2-5	NA	CSAPQKGRGETQYF	TGCAGTGCGCCTCAGAAGGGGCGCGGGGAGACCCAGTACTTC
TRBV6-1	NA	TRBJ2-7	NA	CASRGGQRGKISYEQYF	TGTGCCAGCAGAGGAGGACAGCGCGGTAAAATCTCCTACGAGCAGTACTTC
TRBV27	many	TRBJ2-5	NA	CASSSHEGALLETQYF	TGTGCCAGCAGTTCCCACGAGGGTGCCTTGTTGGAGACCCAGTACTTC
TRBV7-6	few	TRBJ1-6	NA	CASSSLNNSPLHF	TGTGCCAGCAGCTCCTTAAACAATTCACCCCTCCACTTT
TRBV29-1	few	TRBJ2-1	NA	CSVEESVSYNEQFF	TGCAGCGTTGAAGAATCCGTTTCCTACAATGAGCAGTTCTTC
TRBV20-1	NA	TRBJ2-3	NA	CSARGPLLDTQYF	TGCAGTGCTAGAGGACCCCTCCTGGATACGCAGTATTTT
TRBV20-1	few	TRBJ2-5	TRBD1	CSARPGTVQETQYF	TGCAGTGCTAGGCCGGGGACAGTTCAAGAGACCCAGTACTTC
TRBV27	NA	TRBJ2-7	NA	CASRLTGRSYEQYF	TGTGCCAGCAGATTGACAGGGAGGTCCTACGAGCAGTACTTC
TRBV6-5	few	TRBJ1-2	TRBD1	CASSYPGQEPGYTF	TGTGCCAGCAGTTACCCGGGACAGGAGCCTGGCTACACCTTC
TRBV4-3	few	TRBJ2-2	NA	CASSQEPFSGTGELFF	TGCGCCAGCAGCCAAGAGCCATTCTCGGGGACCGGGGAGCTGTTTTTT
TRBV4-3	NA	TRBJ1-3	TRBD1	CASSQGTGGRGNTIYF	TGCGCCAGCAGCCAAGGAACAGGGGGTCGAGGAAACACCATATATTTT
TRBV11-1	many	TRBJ1-5	NA	CATSGGPNQPQHF	TGTGCCACATCCGGAGGACCCAATCAGCCCCAGCATTTT
TRBV6-6	few	TRBJ1-2	NA	CASSYSGTGGYTF	TGTGCCAGCAGTTACTCGGGGACTGGGGGCTACACCTTC
TRBV5-5	NA	TRBJ2-4	TRBD1	CASSSGTENIQYF	TGTGCCAGCAGCTCCGGGACAGAAAACATTCAGTACTTC
TRBV5-1	many	TRBJ2-5	TRBD1	CASSLSGGGETQYF	TGTGCCAGCAGTTTGTCAGGGGGCGGTGAGACCCAGTACTTC
TRBV27	NA	TRBJ2-2	NA	CASSFFGRLNTGELFF	TGTGCCAGCAGTTTCTTCGGTAGATTGAACACCGGGGAGCTGTTTTTT
TRBV11-3	many	TRBJ2-2	TRBD1	CASSYGQGATGELFF	TGTGCCAGCAGTTACGGACAGGGGGCCACCGGGGAGCTGTTTTTT